A single sample is the source of the 19 T cell receptor beta chains below, sequenced in a study of T cell responses to AZD1222 COVID-19 vaccine. The repertoire was sequenced with immunoSEQ multiplex PCR; TCRdb's copy has only in-frame clones and lacks some. The sample contains 130,000 or so clones, about 91% of which appear only once. The input for sequencing was peripheral blood, taken 28 days after the second AZD1222 dose. These receptors were taken from an adult who received the AZD1222 COVID-19 vaccine.

CDR3 residues: CASSPTGPNTGELFF. The CDR3 nucleotides are TGCGCCAGCAGCCCTACAGGCCCCAACACCGGGGAGCTGTTTTTT. The rearrangement links TRBV5-1 to TRBJ2-2; D possibly corresponds to TRBD1 (5 bases). CDR1 and CDR2 (germline): SGHRS, YFSETQ. Trimming took off 4 bases at V and 2 bases at J, with 12 bases between the two ends. The CDR3 totals 15 residues.

The rearrangement links TRBV4-1 to TRBJ1-5; possible D gene TRBD1, 6 bases. The CDR3 contains 19 residues. Germline V gives CDR1 MGHRA, CDR2 YSYEKL. The V and J ends lost 3 bases and 0 bases respectively, with 21 bases between them. The CDR3 region has the DNA TGCGCCAGCAGCCAGAACCTGGCGGGGGCACTGGGTAGCAATCAGCCCCAGCATTTT. Amino acids: CASSQNLAGALGSNQPQHF.

J is TRBJ1-1 and V is TRBV12-5; D may be TRBD1 (5 bases). Germline V gene sequence: CDR1 LGHNT, CDR2 FRNRAP. V was trimmed by 7 bases and J by 3 bases, leaving 15 bases between them. The length of the CDR3 is 14 residues. The CDR3 nucleotides read TGTGCTAGTGCCCCCCGGGCAGGGTACACTGAAGCTTTCTTT. As protein: CASAPRAGYTEAFF.

The J gene is TRBJ2-2, the V gene TRBV9, with no clear D. V lost 4 bases to trimming and J lost 0 bases, with 4 bases between them. Looked up from germline, CDR1 is SGDLS and CDR2 is YYNGEE. The CDR3 covers 13 residues. In DNA form, the CDR3 reads TGTGCCAGCAGCCCCCCGAACACCGGGGAGCTGTTTTTT. Encoded protein: CASSPPNTGELFF.

In this sample, this clone turned up once. The chain recombines TRBV19 with TRBJ1-2; D call uncertain. Trimming took off 4 bases at V and 2 bases at J, with 8 bases between the two ends. This CDR3 has 13 amino acids. In germline, CDR1 is LNHDA, CDR2 SQIVND (reference sequence). The CDR3 is CASSTGRNYGYTF. In nucleotides, the CDR3 is TGTGCCAGTAGTACCGGACGGAACTATGGCTACACCTTC.

This chain uses TRBV18 with TRBJ2-7; D unresolved. This CDR3 is 14 amino acids long. Germline V gene sequence: CDR1 KGHSH, CDR2 LQKENI. The ends were cut back, 0 bases at V and 7 bases at J, with 13 bases in the middle. CDR3 in DNA: TGTGCCAGCTCACCACCCATCAGGATTCGGGAGCAGTACTTC. It is translated as CASSPPIRIREQYF.

The chain couples TRBV6-5 to TRBJ1-5, with 10 bases matching TRBD1. The length of the CDR3 is 13 residues. CDR1 is MNHEY and CDR2 is SVGAGI in the germline V gene. The trim removed 7 bases at V and 5 bases at J, leaving 2 bases unmatched. In nucleotides, the CDR3 is TGTGCCAGCACCGGGACAGGGGATCAGCCCCAGCATTTT. This gives the protein CASTGTGDQPQHF.

The V and J genes are TRBV2 and TRBJ2-1; 8 bases are shared with TRBD2. V shed 8 bases and J 9 bases; nucleotides not matched to a gene: 9. This CDR3 comprises 13 residues. CDR1 is SNHLY, CDR2 FYNNEI, per germline. For the CDR3, the DNA is TGTGCCAGCCGGGCAGCGGGGGTGAGTGAGCAGTTCTTC. Residues: CASRAAGVSEQFF. The complete variable domain, with remaining parts taken from reference TRBV2 and TRBJ2-1, reads EPEVTQTPSHQVTQMGQEVILRCVPISNHLYFYWYRQILGQKVEFLVSFYNNEISEKSEIFDDQFSVERPDGSNFTLKIRSTKLEDSAMYFCASRAAGVSEQFFGPGTRLTVL.

This chain links TRBV11-2 with TRBJ2-3; no firm D call. Trimming cost V 3 bases and J 6 bases, with 16 bases left between them. Germline CDR1 and CDR2: SGHAT and FQNNGV. The CDR3 length is 15 residues. CDR3 sequence reads: CASSFSGTAWDTQYF. The CDR3 DNA follows: TGTGCCAGCAGCTTTAGTGGTACAGCTTGGGATACGCAGTATTTT.

This chain links TRBV29-1 with TRBJ1-4; tentative D call: TRBD1 (5 bases). The V end lost 7 bases, the J end lost 0 bases, and 18 bases lay between the germline ends. This CDR3 is built from 16 residues. Per germline, CDR1 SQVTM and CDR2 ANQGSEA. Written as DNA, the CDR3 is TGCAGCGCCCAGGGTAGAGATGCTTCAACTAATGAAAAACTGTTTTTT. This encodes CSAQGRDASTNEKLFF.

V gene TRBV11-3 combines with J gene TRBJ2-5, with D uncertain. The CDR3 has 13 amino acids. Trimming removed 5 bases from V and 5 bases from J, with 12 bases in between. Per the germline V gene, CDR1 is SGHNT and CDR2 is YENEEA. The CDR3, as DNA: TGTGCCAGCAGCACCGGGCCGAGGGAGACCCAGTACTTC. Amino acid sequence: CASSTGPRETQYF.

The chain uses TRBV25-1 and TRBJ1-2; D call uncertain. This CDR3 is built from 12 residues. Germline V gene lookup returns CDR1 MGHDK and CDR2 SYGVNS. Between the trimmed V and J ends, which lost 4 bases and 5 bases, there was a span of 8 bases. CDR3 sequence (DNA): TGTGCCAGCAGTGCATTAAGGTATGGCTACACCTTC. Its translation is CASSALRYGYTF.

This chain links TRBV14 with TRBJ1-3; D is ambiguous. CDR1 SGHDN and CDR2 FVKESK come from the germline V gene. V gave up 2 bases and J gave up 1 base, with 0 bases separating them. This CDR3 comprises 12 residues. CDR3 residues: CASSQSGNTIYF. The CDR3 bases are TGTGCCAGCAGCCAATCTGGAAACACCATATATTTT.

This clone was detected only a few times. This sequence joins TRBV27 and TRBJ1-3; D may be TRBD1 (5 bases). This CDR3 region has 14 residues. CDR1 and CDR2 from the germline V gene are MNHEY and SMNVEV (reference sequence). Trimming shortened V by 4 bases and J by 4 bases, and 11 bases separated the two germline ends. The CDR3 sequence: CASSSAGTGNTIYF. The CDR3 DNA is TGTGCCAGCAGTTCGGCCGGGACCGGAAACACCATATATTTT.

The chain couples TRBV5-6 to TRBJ1-1, with TRBD1 matching over 9 bases. CDR3 length: 16 residues. Germline V gene lookup returns CDR1 SGHDT and CDR2 YYEEEE. V lost 0 bases to trimming and J lost 1 base; unmatched junction nucleotides: 4. CDR3 sequence (DNA): TGTGCCAGCAGCTTGGATGACAGGGGGGCGAACACTGAAGCTTTCTTT. It yields the protein CASSLDDRGANTEAFF. Full variable domain (missing parts from reference TRBV5-6 and TRBJ1-1): DAGVTQSPTHLIKTRGQQVTLRCSPKSGHDTVSWYQQALGQGPQFIFQYYEEEERQRGNFPDRFSGHQFPNYSSELNVNALLLGDSALYLCASSLDDRGANTEAFFGQGTRLTVV.

This clone has only a few counts. The chain links TRBV4-1 to TRBJ2-3; the match to TRBD2 covers 7 bases. V lost 0 bases, J lost 0 bases, and 12 bases stayed unmatched. CDR1 is MGHRA, CDR2 YSYEKL, per germline. The CDR3 sequence is 19 residues long. CDR3 nucleotide sequence: TGCGCCAGCAGCCAAGAAGTGGTGAACTGGGGGGGAAGCACAGATACGCAGTATTTT. Protein: CASSQEVVNWGGSTDTQYF.

This sequence joins TRBV18 and TRBJ2-1; 7 bases map to TRBD2. The V segment lost 4 bases and the J segment 4 bases; nucleotides outside the gene matches: 13. The CDR3 sequence is 17 residues long. CDR1 and CDR2 from the germline V gene are KGHSH and LQKENI. The CDR3 loop is CASSQATGTGGYNEQFF. The CDR3, as DNA: TGTGCCAGCTCACAAGCAACGGGAACCGGGGGGTACAATGAGCAGTTCTTC.

This chain links TRBV30 with TRBJ2-1; D gene uncertain. The CDR3 totals 10 residues. Trimming cost V 3 bases and J 8 bases, with 5 bases left between them. From germline, CDR1 is GTSNPN and CDR2 SVGIG (reference sequence). The CDR3 DNA is TGTGCCTGGAGGAGGTATGAGCAGTTCTTC. Its translation: CAWRRYEQFF.

This clone has just one count. CDR3 bases: TGTGCCAGCAGCTCGGGACAGAAGAACACTGAAGCTTTCTTT. This translates into CASSSGQKNTEAFF. The chain uses TRBV5-4 and TRBJ1-1, with 7 bases matching TRBD1. The trim removed 3 bases at V and 1 base at J, leaving 3 bases unmatched. Germline lookup yields CDR1 SGHNT and CDR2 YYREEE (reference sequence). The CDR3 has 14 residues.